This T cell receptor beta chain was profiled in a study of shared clonotypes between healthy human individuals. In this sample, this clone turned up a few times. Germline CDR1 is WSHSY and CDR2 is SAAADI. The CDR3 length is 16 residues. Trimming took 0 bases from V and 3 from J; bases not matched to a gene: 7. At a deep level, the assay was run. For each subset, genomic DNA was distributed in equal portions over several immunoSEQ plates. PCR replicates from unsorted PBMC used 300 ng DNA, and this amount was tens of thousands of T cell genomes. Methods used by the authors: Filtering was not the same, since immunoSEQ gave junction-only sequences without quality scores. Clones were sequenced by immunoSEQ multiplex PCR, and TCRdb holds only the in-frame ones, with some missing. V and J calls and clone size come straight from that table; D and trimming were deduced from the DNA. The table has approximately 440,000 clones, more than 70% seen once.

This sequence joins TRBV10-2 and TRBJ1-1; TRBD1 matches 7 bases. Sequencing used PBMCs. The source of this sequence is a woman between 40 and 55 years old in good health. Some clones in this sample may be carry-over from other donors' samples. The CDR3 coding sequence is TGCGCCAGCAGTGAGTCGAGGGGGCGGGGGGACACTGAAGCTTTCTTT. It yields the protein CASSESRGRGDTEAFF.